This T cell receptor (beta chain) came from a study of shared clonotypes between healthy human individuals. Points from the study as a whole: The authors sampled blood alone, and tissue repertoires likely differ.

Details on this clone: Its antigen is not identified.

Here immunoSEQ multiplex PCR was the method, and the copy in TCRdb shows in-frame clones only, minus some. Here the sample spans some 2,100,000 clones, about 93% being singletons. In the naive CD8 group, cells lacked CD45RO and were positively selected for CCR7, so terminally differentiated effector memory CD45RA+ cells were left out. Sample: naive CD8+ T cells from PBMCs. This sequence originates from a man younger than 30 in good health. Some clones in this sample may be carry-over from other donors' samples.

CDR3 nucleotide sequence: TGTGCCAGCAGGCCACCATCTTGGGAGACCCAGTACTTC. Amino acids: CASRPPSWETQYF. The chain links TRBV11-2 to TRBJ2-5; D ambiguous. The CDR3 runs to 13 residues. Deletions cut 6 bases from V and 5 bases from J, with 13 bases between. The germline CDR1 and CDR2 sequences are SGHAT and FQNNGV. The variable domain in full, with the rest retrieved from reference TRBV11-2 and TRBJ2-5, is EAGVAQSPRYKIIEKRQSVAFWCNPISGHATLYWYQQILGQGPKLLIQFQNNGVVDDSQLPKDRFSAERLKGVDSTLKIQPAKLEDSAVYLCASRPPSWETQYFGPGTRLLVL.